This TCR beta chain was observed in a study of blood T cell repertoires in COVID-19. Some clones are missing from TCRdb's copy, which holds only in-frame ones; the method was immunoSEQ multiplex PCR. The sample has approximately 230,000 clones; 88% are singletons. The sample taken for sequencing was peripheral blood. This TCR was sampled from a woman aged 30 to 39 with COVID-19, enrolled during active disease.

This chain's CDR3 is CATKQETGGLYEQYF. Here the CDR3 DNA reads TGTGCCACGAAGCAAGAGACAGGGGGTCTCTACGAGCAGTACTTC. The J gene is TRBJ2-7, the V gene TRBV2; TRBD1 matches 9 bases. The germline CDR1 and CDR2 sequences are SNHLY and FYNNEI. With V trimmed by 10 bases and J by 3 bases, 13 bases remained unmatched. This CDR3 contains 15 residues.